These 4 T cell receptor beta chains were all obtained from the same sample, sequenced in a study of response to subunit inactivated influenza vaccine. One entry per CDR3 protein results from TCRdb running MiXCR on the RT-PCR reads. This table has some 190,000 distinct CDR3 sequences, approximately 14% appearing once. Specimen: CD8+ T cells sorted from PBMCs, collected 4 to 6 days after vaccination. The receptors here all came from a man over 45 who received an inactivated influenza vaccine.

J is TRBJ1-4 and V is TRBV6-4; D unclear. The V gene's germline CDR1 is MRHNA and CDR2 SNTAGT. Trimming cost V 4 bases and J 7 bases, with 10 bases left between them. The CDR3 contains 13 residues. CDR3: CASSVKGGEKLFF. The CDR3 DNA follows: TGTGCCAGCAGTGTCAAGGGTGGTGAAAAACTGTTTTTT.

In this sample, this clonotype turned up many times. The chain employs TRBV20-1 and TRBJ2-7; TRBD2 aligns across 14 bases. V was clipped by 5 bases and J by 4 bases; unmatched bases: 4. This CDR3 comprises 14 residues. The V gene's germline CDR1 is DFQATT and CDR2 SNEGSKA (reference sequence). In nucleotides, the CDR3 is TGCAGTGCTTTCAGACTAGCGGGAGGGTACGAGCAGTACTTC. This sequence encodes CSAFRLAGGYEQYF.

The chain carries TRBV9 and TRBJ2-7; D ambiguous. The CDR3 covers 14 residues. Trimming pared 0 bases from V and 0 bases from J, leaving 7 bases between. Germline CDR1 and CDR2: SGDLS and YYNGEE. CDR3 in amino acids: CASSVGESSYEQYF. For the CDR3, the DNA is TGTGCCAGCAGCGTAGGCGAGAGCTCCTACGAGCAGTACTTC.

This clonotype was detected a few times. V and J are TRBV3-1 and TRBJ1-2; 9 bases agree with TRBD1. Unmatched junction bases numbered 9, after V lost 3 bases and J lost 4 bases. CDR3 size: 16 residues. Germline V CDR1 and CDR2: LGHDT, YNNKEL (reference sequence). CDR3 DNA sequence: TGTGCCAGCAGCCACCAACAGGGGGCGCTTTTCTATGGCTACACCTTC. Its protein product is CASSHQQGALFYGYTF. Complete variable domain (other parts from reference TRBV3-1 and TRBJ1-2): DTAVSQTPKYLVTQMGNDKSIKCEQNLGHDTMYWYKQDSKKFLKIMFSYNNKELIINETVPNRFSPKSPDKAHLNLHINSLELGDSAVYFCASSHQQGALFYGYTFGSGTRLTVV.